This T cell receptor (beta chain) came from a study of T cell clonotyping in hematopoietic cell transplantation. Worth noting for this clone: What it recognizes is unknown.

Method: immunoSEQ multiplex PCR; TCRdb's copy keeps in-frame clones and lacks some. This table holds 12,000 to 15,000 clones, around 97% found once. Broader study findings: No sorting was done, leaving CD4 and CD8 contributions mixed. Few recipient clonotypes overlapped donors; over 95% were de novo at given depth.

V lost 1 base and J lost 5; bases outside the gene matches: 1. The CDR3 has 13 residues. CDR1 and CDR2 (germline): SEHNR, FQNEAQ (reference sequence). The clonotype originates from a female patient in her fifties or sixties who had an allogeneic stem cell transplant from an unrelated donor, so T cells may come from the graft donor. Some clones in this sample may be carry-over from other donors' samples. The V call is TRBV7-9, the J call TRBJ1-2; 7 bases align to TRBD1. The source material was peripheral blood mononuclear cells, sampled 30 days after allogeneic stem cell transplant. In nucleotides, the CDR3 is TGTGCCAGCAGCTTAGAGGGACAGTATGGCTACACCTTC. It yields the protein CASSLEGQYGYTF.